These 24 T cell receptor beta chains share one sample of origin, sequenced in a study of cytomegalovirus exposure and HLA in healthy donors (dated by TCRdb to 2016 to 2017). The library was produced with the immunoSEQ multiplex PCR assay. The multiplex PCR relied on a mix of 60 forward primers for TCR Vbeta segments and 13 reverse primers for TCR Jbeta segments. TCRdb obtained this table from immuneACCESS and retained in-frame rearrangements with V and J assigned. These tables miss some clones; where compared with another copy, unresolved V genes account for less than half of the shortfall, and the remainder is unexplained. Counted in this sample were about 200,000 clones; 80% to 90% of them appeared once. Roughly 0.33% of the sample lies in the top ten. Material: PBMCs. Every receptor here comes from a woman aged 25 to 45 in good health and CMV-seronegative.

The gene calls are TRBV7-8 and TRBJ2-7, with 7 bases that match TRBD2. Germline lookup yields CDR1 SGHVS and CDR2 FQNEAQ. This CDR3 region has 15 residues. With 4 bases clipped from V and 0 bases from J, the junction kept 6 bases outside the gene matches. CDR3 nucleotide sequence: TGTGCCAGCAGCTCCGGGCGGACTAGCTCCTACGAGCAGTACTTC. Its translation: CASSSGRTSSYEQYF.

This clone was seen a few times. This rearrangement joins TRBV19 to TRBJ2-5; TRBD2 matches at 9 bases. Germline V gene sequence: CDR1 LNHDA, CDR2 SQIVND (reference sequence). This CDR3 is built from 16 residues. The V and J ends lost 2 bases and 1 base, in that order; junction bases with no gene match: 5. CDR3 nucleotide sequence: TGTGCCAGTAGTATAACCAGACTAGCGGCCCAAGAGACCCAGTACTTC. Translating gives CASSITRLAAQETQYF. Using reference TRBV19 and TRBJ2-5 for the parts outside the CDR3, the full variable domain is DGGITQSPKYLFRKEGQNVTLSCEQNLNHDAMYWYRQDPGQGLRLIYYSQIVNDFQKGDIAEGYSVSREKKESFPLTVTSAQKNPTAFYLCASSITRLAAQETQYFGPGTRLLVL.

The genes are TRBV5-1 and TRBJ1-1; 8 positions agree with TRBD1. The germline V gene encodes CDR1 SGHRS and CDR2 YFSETQ. The length of the CDR3 is 15 residues. Unmatched junction bases numbered 8, after V lost 4 bases and J lost 3 bases. The chain's CDR3 is CASSIGQGWDTEAFF. In nucleotides, the CDR3 is TGCGCCAGCAGCATAGGACAGGGATGGGACACTGAAGCTTTCTTT.

The rearrangement links TRBV9 to TRBJ1-4; 8 positions agree with TRBD1. V trimming: 4 bases; J trimming: 5 bases; junction bases outside the gene matches: 4. Germline V gene sequence: CDR1 SGDLS, CDR2 YYNGEE. The CDR3 spans 14 residues. The CDR3 DNA reads as TGTGCCAGCAGCAGAGACAGGGGCAATGAAAAACTGTTTTTT. It specifies CASSRDRGNEKLFF.

This clone was seen more than once but under ten times. The chain carries TRBV27 and TRBJ2-7; TRBD1 might be the D (6 bases). This CDR3 has 15 residues. V dropped 0 bases and J dropped 6 bases, with 15 bases sitting between them. Per the germline V gene, CDR1 is MNHEY and CDR2 is SMNVEV (reference sequence). The DNA for the CDR3 is TGTGCCAGCAGTTTATCCGCCAGGGGCCATTTCGAGCAGTACTTC. This sequence encodes CASSLSARGHFEQYF.

The V call is TRBV2, the J call TRBJ2-1; possibly TRBD2 for D (6 bases). CDR3 length equals 14 residues. Trimming removed 6 bases at V and 5 bases at J, with 14 bases between. The V gene's germline CDR1 is SNHLY and CDR2 FYNNEI. CDR3 sequence reads: CASSRELRHNEQFF. The DNA for the CDR3 is TGTGCCAGCAGCCGGGAGTTGCGGCACAATGAGCAGTTCTTC.

The chain is built from TRBV28 and TRBJ1-5; D gene ambiguous. V was shortened by 6 bases and J by 10 bases, with 25 bases between the two germline ends. This CDR3 is built from 16 residues. CDR1 and CDR2 from the germline V gene are MDHEN and SYDVKM. The CDR3 is CASSSSHTGLAFPQHF. CDR3 sequence (DNA): TGTGCCAGCAGCTCTTCCCACACGGGTCTAGCTTTCCCCCAGCATTTT.

The chain is built from TRBV4-2 and TRBJ2-7; 10 positions match TRBD2. Looked up from germline, CDR1 is LGHNA and CDR2 is YNFKEQ. The ends lost 0 bases at V and 4 bases at J; junction bases unmatched: 6. The CDR3 extends over 16 amino acids. CDR3 amino acids: CASSQDFASGSYEQYF. For the CDR3, the DNA is TGTGCCAGCAGCCAAGATTTTGCTAGCGGGAGTTACGAGCAGTACTTC.

The chain has TRBV18 and TRBJ1-1; D ambiguous. CDR3 length: 15 amino acids. CDR1 is KGHSH and CDR2 is LQKENI in the germline V gene. V shed 4 bases and J shed 6 bases, with 18 bases lying between them. This chain's CDR3 is CASSRRESRVAEAFF. The CDR3 region has the DNA TGTGCCAGCTCACGCCGGGAGAGTCGGGTCGCTGAAGCTTTCTTT.

The DNA for the CDR3 is TGCGCCAGCAGCCGCGGGACTAGCGGGGGGCCGAGCACCTACGAGCAGTACTTC. Its translation is CASSRGTSGGPSTYEQYF. The chain recombines TRBV4-1 with TRBJ2-5; 15 bases agree with TRBD2. The end of the DNA aligns better with TRBJ2-7, so the J call may be wrong. Germline V gives CDR1 MGHRA, CDR2 YSYEKL. This CDR3 region has 18 residues.

This sequence joins TRBV5-6 and TRBJ2-7; TRBD2 agrees at 13 bases. This CDR3 comprises 15 residues. Losses at the gene ends were 4 bases for V and 5 bases for J; bases not matched to a gene: 6. Germline loops: CDR1 SGHDT, CDR2 YYEEEE. DNA of the CDR3: TGTGCCAGCAGCCCGAGGACTAGCGGGGGTAACGAGCAGTACTTC. Translated, it gives CASSPRTSGGNEQYF.

This clone was seen just once. The chain recombines TRBV6-1 with TRBJ1-5, with D possibly being TRBD1 (5 bases). CDR3 size: 14 residues. The germline V and J ends were trimmed by 4 bases and 4 bases, with 11 bases remaining between them. Germline CDR1 is MNHNS and CDR2 is SASEGT. The CDR3 protein is CASSVSGMNQPQHF. The CDR3 DNA sequence: TGTGCCAGCAGTGTGTCAGGGATGAATCAGCCCCAGCATTTT.

The CDR3 DNA sequence: TGTGCCAGCTCACCGAGCGGGGGCCGAGAGACCCAGTACTTC. Translated: CASSPSGGRETQYF. The V call is TRBV18, the J call TRBJ2-5; 8 nucleotides agree with TRBD2. This CDR3 region has 14 residues. Germline CDR1 KGHSH, CDR2 LQKENI. The V gene end was trimmed by 3 bases and the J gene end by 4 bases; junction bases not matched to a gene: 4.

This clone was detected a few times. The chain carries TRBV10-2 and TRBJ2-1, with TRBD2 matching over 9 bases. The CDR3 length is 16 residues. The junction had 4 bases not matched to a gene; V was cut back by 1 base and J by 3 bases. CDR1 and CDR2 from the germline V gene are WSHSY and SAAADI. The CDR3 protein is CASSEYWREGYNEQFF. CDR3 nucleotides: TGCGCCAGCAGTGAGTACTGGCGGGAGGGCTACAATGAGCAGTTCTTC.

J is TRBJ2-5 and V is TRBV27; TRBD1 might be the D (5 bases). Germline CDR1 and CDR2: MNHEY and SMNVEV (reference sequence). The V gene lost 6 bases and the J gene lost 0 bases, with 8 bases spanning the gap. The CDR3 spans 13 residues. CDR3 loop: CASRTAYQETQYF. The CDR3 DNA reads TGTGCCAGCAGGACAGCATACCAAGAGACCCAGTACTTC.

A few counts support this clone. The rearrangement links TRBV28 to TRBJ2-2; TRBD2 is a possible D gene (6 bases). Germline lookup yields CDR1 MDHEN and CDR2 SYDVKM. The CDR3 is 17 amino acids. Trimming removed 4 bases from V and 5 bases from J, with 20 bases in between. The DNA of the CDR3 is TGTGCCAGCAGTTCTTTGGGCGCGGGGCTCGCTACCGGGGAGCTGTTTTTT. Residues: CASSSLGAGLATGELFF.

The rearrangement joins TRBV7-9 to TRBJ1-4, with TRBD1 matching 9 bases. The germline gives CDR1 SEHNR, CDR2 FQNEAQ (reference sequence). The CDR3 runs to 17 residues. The J segment lost 3 bases and the V segment lost 4 bases, leaving 9 bases of the junction unmatched. In DNA form, the CDR3 reads TGTGCCAGCAGCTCACTCAACAGGGGGCTGTCTAATGAAAAACTGTTTTTT. It encodes CASSSLNRGLSNEKLFF.

The chain combines TRBV15 with TRBJ1-3; D gene unclear. The CDR3 length is 16 residues. The germline V gene encodes CDR1 LNHNV and CDR2 YYDKDF (reference sequence). V gave up 3 bases and J gave up 2 bases, with 14 bases separating them. CDR3 region: CATSRNDLRTGNTIYF. The CDR3 DNA reads TGTGCCACCAGCAGGAACGATCTGAGAACTGGAAACACCATATATTTT.

The chain links TRBV6-6 to TRBJ2-7, with D tentatively TRBD2 (6 bases). V lost 4 bases and J 5 bases, leaving 12 bases between the germline ends. The germline V gene encodes CDR1 MNHNY and CDR2 SVGAGI (reference sequence). There are 13 residues in the CDR3. Written as DNA, the CDR3 is TGTGCCAGCAGTTCTCCGTCGGGAGACGAGCAGTACTTC. The encoded protein is CASSSPSGDEQYF.

The V and J genes are TRBV7-8 and TRBJ2-6; D not resolved. Germline V lookup: CDR1 SGHVS, CDR2 FQNEAQ. Trimming removed 9 bases at V and 0 bases at J, with 12 bases between. The CDR3 totals 15 residues. This CDR3 is CASWAPGSGANVLTF. In DNA form, the CDR3 reads TGTGCCAGTTGGGCCCCCGGCTCTGGGGCCAACGTCCTGACTTTC.

This clone has a handful of counts. The chain joins TRBV2 to TRBJ2-5, with D uncertain. The CDR3 spans 13 residues. Between the trimmed V and J ends, which lost 3 bases and 8 bases, there was a span of 13 bases. CDR1 and CDR2 from the germline V gene are SNHLY and FYNNEI. The CDR3 sequence is CASSDRGEGTQYF. The CDR3 bases are TGTGCCAGCAGTGATAGAGGAGAAGGAACCCAGTACTTC.

The V gene is TRBV19, the J gene TRBJ2-1, with no clear D. V shed 2 bases and J shed 3 bases, with 8 bases lying between them. The CDR3 consists of 14 residues. Germline V gene lookup returns CDR1 LNHDA and CDR2 SQIVND (reference sequence). CDR3 sequence reads: CASSIILNYNEQFF. The CDR3 nucleotides are TGTGCCAGTAGTATAATACTTAACTACAATGAGCAGTTCTTC.

This chain joins TRBV28 and TRBJ2-7; 11 nucleotides agree with TRBD2. Germline lookup yields CDR1 MDHEN and CDR2 SYDVKM. With 5 bases clipped from V and 0 bases from J, the junction kept 3 bases outside the gene matches. The CDR3 has 15 residues. CDR3 bases: TGTGCCAGCAGTCTAGCGGGAGGCCTCTCCTACGAGCAGTACTTC. Amino acids: CASSLAGGLSYEQYF.

The chain recombines TRBV13 with TRBJ1-2; TRBD1 aligns across 11 bases. The V and J ends lost 5 bases and 4 bases, in that order; junction bases with no gene match: 9. This CDR3 spans 16 amino acids. Germline assignment: CDR1 PRHDT and CDR2 FYEKMQ (reference sequence). This chain's CDR3 is CASSPGQGALIYGYTF. DNA of the CDR3: TGTGCCAGCAGCCCCGGACAGGGGGCTTTAATCTATGGCTACACCTTC.